The present T cell receptor (beta chain) was sequenced within a study of T cells in Graves' hyperthyroidism and ophthalmopathy. As for the study in general: Blood from the periphery was taken at initial diagnosis, before any treatment.

The hyperthyroidism was newly diagnosed and had lasted under 2 months; the patients were aged 18 to 65. Fresh peripheral blood, under 11 ml, yielded the PBMCs. There are many counts of this clonotype. The antigen remains undetermined. The V gene's germline CDR1 is SNHLY and CDR2 FYNNEI. J gave up 1 base and V 2 bases, and 7 bases lay outside the gene matches. This CDR3 has 19 amino acids. Study outcomes and limitations: Blood shared most expanded thyroid clonotypes above 0.001.

What was amplified from RNA transcripts were TCR beta CDR3 regions. HTBI primers were used for first-round RT-PCR of the TCR CDR3. From the multiplex PCR reads, TCRdb called clonotypes with MiXCR, one entry per CDR3 protein. The data contain hundreds of thousands of distinct CDR3 sequences, less than 15% of them singletons. The sequence derives from a woman younger than 35 with Graves' hyperthyroidism. Sequencing was performed on blood. The chain is built from TRBV2 and TRBJ2-3, with 15 nucleotides matching TRBD2. CDR3 nucleotides: TGTGCCAGCAGTGAACCCGGGACTAGCGGGAGGAGTGGCACAGATACGCAGTATTTT. Protein sequence: CASSEPGTSGRSGTDTQYF.